The 8 T cell receptor beta chains in this list originate from one sample, sequenced in a study of blood T cell repertoires in COVID-19. Assay used: immunoSEQ multiplex PCR; TCRdb lists only in-frame clones, some missing. The sample lists 200,000 to 250,000 clones; 80% were seen once. What was sequenced was peripheral blood. Receptor source: a human donor in a cohort sampled during active COVID-19.

V gene TRBV5-4 combines with J gene TRBJ2-7; D unclear. The CDR3 contains 13 residues. Germline assignment: CDR1 SGHNT and CDR2 YYREEE (reference sequence). The V gene lost 0 bases and the J gene lost 7 bases, with 11 bases spanning the gap. The CDR3 loop is CASSLASIGEQYF. CDR3 DNA: TGTGCCAGCAGCTTGGCCTCCATCGGGGAGCAGTACTTC.

This rearrangement joins TRBV5-5 to TRBJ1-6; D remains unclear. The V gene lost 0 bases and the J gene lost 4 bases, with 11 bases spanning the gap. The germline CDR1 and CDR2 sequences are SGHKS and YYEKEE (reference sequence). The CDR3 length is 16 residues. The CDR3 nucleotides read TGTGCCAGCAGCTTGGACGGCCCGACTTATAATTCACCCCTCCACTTT. Encoded protein: CASSLDGPTYNSPLHF.

This clone was seen a single time. V is TRBV15 and J is TRBJ2-7; D is unclear. CDR1 LNHNV and CDR2 YYDKDF come from the germline V gene (reference sequence). The CDR3 length is 15 residues. V lost 5 bases and J 2 bases, leaving 16 bases between the germline ends. The DNA of the CDR3 is TGTGCCACCAGCCCTACGCTTGAGTTAACCTACGAGCAGTACTTC. It yields the protein CATSPTLELTYEQYF.

The chain is built from TRBV30 and TRBJ1-1; 7 nucleotides align to TRBD1. Germline V gene lookup returns CDR1 GTSNPN and CDR2 SVGIG (reference sequence). V dropped 0 bases and J dropped 3; count of bases not matched to a gene: 1. The CDR3 extends over 13 amino acids. The CDR3 loop reads CAWSVRGDTEAFF. CDR3 nucleotide sequence: TGTGCCTGGAGTGTCAGGGGGGACACTGAAGCTTTCTTT.

This chain links TRBV18 with TRBJ2-7; 10 bases are shared with TRBD1. V was pared by 3 bases and J by 4 bases, with 3 bases of the junction left unmatched. This CDR3 is built from 14 residues. Germline V gene data show CDR1 as KGHSH and CDR2 as LQKENI. This chain's CDR3 is CASSPGQGIYEQYF. In nucleotides, the CDR3 is TGTGCCAGCTCACCGGGACAGGGGATTTACGAGCAGTACTTC.

The chain couples TRBV30 to TRBJ2-7, with 7 nucleotides matching TRBD1. The V and J ends lost 1 base and 7 bases, in that order; junction bases with no gene match: 7. CDR1 GTSNPN and CDR2 SVGIG come from the germline V gene (reference sequence). This CDR3 spans 13 amino acids. The CDR3 DNA reads as TGTGCCTGGAGTGAGGGACAGAGTTTGGAGCAGTACTTC. It specifies CAWSEGQSLEQYF.

This chain joins TRBV6-1 and TRBJ2-7; 9 bases are shared with TRBD2. Trimming removed 4 bases from V and 1 base from J; junction bases left unmatched: 14. The CDR3 sequence is 18 residues long. The germline gives CDR1 MNHNS, CDR2 SASEGT. The CDR3 region is CASSVRPPLAGPSYEQYF. The CDR3 DNA reads TGTGCCAGCAGTGTTAGGCCCCCACTAGCGGGCCCTTCCTACGAGCAGTACTTC.

This clone was found many times. The V and J genes are TRBV19 and TRBJ2-7, with 10 bases that match TRBD1. The length of the CDR3 is 14 residues. J was trimmed by 5 bases and V by 3 bases; bases with no gene match: 4. Per the germline V gene, CDR1 is LNHDA and CDR2 is SQIVND (reference sequence). The CDR3 loop reads CASSIGDRGHEQYF. CDR3 nucleotide sequence: TGTGCCAGTAGTATTGGGGACAGGGGTCACGAGCAGTACTTC.